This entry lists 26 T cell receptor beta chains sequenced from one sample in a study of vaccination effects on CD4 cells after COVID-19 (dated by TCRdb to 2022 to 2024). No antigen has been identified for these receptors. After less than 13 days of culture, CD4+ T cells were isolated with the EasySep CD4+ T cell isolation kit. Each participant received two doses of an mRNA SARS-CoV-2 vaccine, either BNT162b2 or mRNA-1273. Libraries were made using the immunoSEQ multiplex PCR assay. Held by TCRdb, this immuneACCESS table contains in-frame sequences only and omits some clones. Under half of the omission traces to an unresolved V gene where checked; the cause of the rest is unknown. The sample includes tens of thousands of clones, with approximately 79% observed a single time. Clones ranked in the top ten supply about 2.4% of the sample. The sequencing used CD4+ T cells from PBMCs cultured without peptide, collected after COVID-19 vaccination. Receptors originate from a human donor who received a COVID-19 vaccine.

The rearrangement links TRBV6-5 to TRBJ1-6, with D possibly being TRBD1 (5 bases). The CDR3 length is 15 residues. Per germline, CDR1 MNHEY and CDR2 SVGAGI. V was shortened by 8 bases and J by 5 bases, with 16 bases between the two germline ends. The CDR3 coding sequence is TGTGCCAGCCGATTACAGGTCGGCCATAATTCACCCCTCCACTTT. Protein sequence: CASRLQVGHNSPLHF.

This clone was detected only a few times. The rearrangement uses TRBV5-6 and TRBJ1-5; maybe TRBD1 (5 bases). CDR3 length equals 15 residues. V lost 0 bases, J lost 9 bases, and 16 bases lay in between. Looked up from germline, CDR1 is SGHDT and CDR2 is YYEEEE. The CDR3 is CASSLAGRGMAPQHF. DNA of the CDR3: TGTGCCAGCAGCTTGGCGGGTCGGGGCATGGCGCCCCAGCATTTT.

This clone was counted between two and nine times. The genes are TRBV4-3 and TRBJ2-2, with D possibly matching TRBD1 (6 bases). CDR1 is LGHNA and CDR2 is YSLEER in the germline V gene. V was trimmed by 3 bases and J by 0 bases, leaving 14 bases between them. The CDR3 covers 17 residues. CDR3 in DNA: TGCGCCAGCAGCCACCTAATAAGGACAGCGAACACCGGGGAGCTGTTTTTT. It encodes CASSHLIRTANTGELFF.

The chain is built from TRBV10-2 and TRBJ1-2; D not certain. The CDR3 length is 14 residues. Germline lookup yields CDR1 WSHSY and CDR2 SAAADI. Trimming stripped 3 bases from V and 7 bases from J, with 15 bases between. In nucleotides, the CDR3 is TGCGCCAGCAGTGACGTAGGTCGTATTTCTGGCTACACCTTC. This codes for CASSDVGRISGYTF.

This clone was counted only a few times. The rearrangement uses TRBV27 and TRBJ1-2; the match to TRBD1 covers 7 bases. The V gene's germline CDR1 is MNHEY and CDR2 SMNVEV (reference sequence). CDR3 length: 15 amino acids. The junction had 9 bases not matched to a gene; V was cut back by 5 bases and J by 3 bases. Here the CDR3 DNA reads TGTGCCAGCAGTATATACCGGGACAGCGACTATGGCTACACCTTC. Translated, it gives CASSIYRDSDYGYTF.

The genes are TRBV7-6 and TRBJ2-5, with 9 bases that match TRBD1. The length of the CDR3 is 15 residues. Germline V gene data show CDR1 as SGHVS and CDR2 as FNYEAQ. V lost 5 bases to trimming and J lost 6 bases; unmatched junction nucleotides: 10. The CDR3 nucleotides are TGTGCCAGCAGCGGTGGGACAGGGAATGTTAAGACCCAGTACTTC. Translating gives CASSGGTGNVKTQYF.

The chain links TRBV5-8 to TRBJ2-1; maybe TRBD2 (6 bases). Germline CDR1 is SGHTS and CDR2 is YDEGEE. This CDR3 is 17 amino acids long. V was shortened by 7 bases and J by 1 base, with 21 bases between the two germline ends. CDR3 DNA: TGTGCCAGCCCTAACCCCCCAAGACTAGTTTCCTACAATGAGCAGTTCTTC. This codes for CASPNPPRLVSYNEQFF.

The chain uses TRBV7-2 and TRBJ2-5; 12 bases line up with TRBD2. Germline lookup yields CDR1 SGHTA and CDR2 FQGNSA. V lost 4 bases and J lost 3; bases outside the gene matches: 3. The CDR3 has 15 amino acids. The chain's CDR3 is CASSSWTSGKETQYF. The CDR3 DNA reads TGTGCCAGCAGCTCATGGACTAGCGGGAAAGAGACCCAGTACTTC.

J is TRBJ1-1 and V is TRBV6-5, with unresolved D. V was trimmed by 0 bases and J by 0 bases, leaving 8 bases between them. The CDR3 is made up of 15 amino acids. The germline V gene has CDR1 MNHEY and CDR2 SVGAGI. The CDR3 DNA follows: TGTGCCAGCAGTTACTCACCAGCTATGAACACTGAAGCTTTCTTT. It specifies CASSYSPAMNTEAFF.

The CDR3 DNA reads TGTGCCAGCAGCTTAGCAGAGGACGGAAAGCAGTATTTT. Its protein product is CASSLAEDGKQYF. This chain joins TRBV7-8 and TRBJ2-3; D not certain. Trimming pared 0 bases from V and 11 bases from J, leaving 12 bases between. Germline-derived CDR1 and CDR2 are SGHVS and FQNEAQ. The CDR3 has 13 residues.

CDR3 DNA: TGCAGCGCCGACCGAACAGCGGACACTGAAGCTTTCTTT. This gives the protein CSADRTADTEAFF. V gene TRBV29-1 combines with J gene TRBJ1-1; no clear D gene. The germline V gene encodes CDR1 SQVTM and CDR2 ANQGSEA. This CDR3 region has 13 residues. Trimming took off 7 bases at V and 3 bases at J, with 15 bases between the two ends. Supplemented by reference TRBV29-1 and TRBJ1-1, the full variable domain reads SAVISQKPSRDICQRGTSLTIQCQVDSQVTMMFWYRQQPGQSLTLIATANQGSEATYESGFVIDKFPISRPNLTFSTLTVSNMSPEDSSIYLCSADRTADTEAFFGQGTRLTVV.

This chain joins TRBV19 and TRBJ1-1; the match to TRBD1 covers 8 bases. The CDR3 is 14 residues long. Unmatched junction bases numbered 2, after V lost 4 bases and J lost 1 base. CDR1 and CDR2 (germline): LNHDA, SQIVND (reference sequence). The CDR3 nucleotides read TGTGCCAGTAGTACAGACAGGGGGAACACTGAAGCTTTCTTT. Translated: CASSTDRGNTEAFF.

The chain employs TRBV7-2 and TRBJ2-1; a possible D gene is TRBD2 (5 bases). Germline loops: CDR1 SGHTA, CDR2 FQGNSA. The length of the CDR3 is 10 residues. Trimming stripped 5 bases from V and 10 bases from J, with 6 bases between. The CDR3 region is CASSRGEQFF. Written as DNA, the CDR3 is TGTGCCAGCAGCCGCGGGGAGCAGTTCTTC.

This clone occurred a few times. In nucleotides, the CDR3 is TGCAGCGCCCTAGTGAACACTGAAGCTTTCTTT. It encodes CSALVNTEAFF. This chain connects TRBV29-1 to TRBJ1-1; the D is unclear. The length of the CDR3 is 11 residues. Deletions cut 7 bases from V and 0 bases from J, with 6 bases between. Germline V gene lookup returns CDR1 SQVTM and CDR2 ANQGSEA.

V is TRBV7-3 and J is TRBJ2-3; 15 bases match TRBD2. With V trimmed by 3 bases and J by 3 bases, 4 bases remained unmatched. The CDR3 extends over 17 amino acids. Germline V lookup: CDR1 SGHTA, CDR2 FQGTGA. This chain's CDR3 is CASSFRTSGGGTDTQYF. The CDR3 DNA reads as TGTGCCAGCAGCTTCAGGACTAGCGGGGGGGGGACAGATACGCAGTATTTT.

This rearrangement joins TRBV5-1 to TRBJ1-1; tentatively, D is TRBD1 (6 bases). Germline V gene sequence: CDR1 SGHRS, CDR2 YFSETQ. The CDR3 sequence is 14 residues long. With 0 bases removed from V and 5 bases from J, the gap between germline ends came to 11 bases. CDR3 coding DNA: TGCGCCAGCAGCTTGGATCAGGGGAGGACTGAAGCTTTCTTT. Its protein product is CASSLDQGRTEAFF. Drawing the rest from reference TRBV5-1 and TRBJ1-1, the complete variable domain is KAGVTQTPRYLIKTRGQQVTLSCSPISGHRSVSWYQQTPGQGLQFLFEYFSETQRNKGNFPGRFSGRQFSNSRSEMNVSTLELGDSALYLCASSLDQGRTEAFFGQGTRLTVV.

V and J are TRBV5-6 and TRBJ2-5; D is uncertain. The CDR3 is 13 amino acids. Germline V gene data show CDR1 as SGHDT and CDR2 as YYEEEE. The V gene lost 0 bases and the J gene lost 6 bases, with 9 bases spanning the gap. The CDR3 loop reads CASSLGGYQTQYF. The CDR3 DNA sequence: TGTGCCAGCAGCTTGGGCGGCTACCAGACCCAGTACTTC.

CDR3 coding DNA: TGTGCCAGCAGTTTTGGGCCATTGGCGGACTCACCCCTCCACTTT. Protein sequence: CASSFGPLADSPLHF. This chain links TRBV27 with TRBJ1-6; D not resolved. The V gene lost 3 bases and the J gene lost 10 bases, with 16 bases spanning the gap. This CDR3 contains 15 residues. The germline V gene has CDR1 MNHEY and CDR2 SMNVEV (reference sequence).

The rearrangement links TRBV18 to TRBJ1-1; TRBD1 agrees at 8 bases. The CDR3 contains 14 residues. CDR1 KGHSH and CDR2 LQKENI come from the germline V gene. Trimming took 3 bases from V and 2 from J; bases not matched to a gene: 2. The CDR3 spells CASSPDRANTEAFF. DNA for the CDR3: TGTGCCAGCTCACCGGACAGGGCAAACACTGAAGCTTTCTTT.

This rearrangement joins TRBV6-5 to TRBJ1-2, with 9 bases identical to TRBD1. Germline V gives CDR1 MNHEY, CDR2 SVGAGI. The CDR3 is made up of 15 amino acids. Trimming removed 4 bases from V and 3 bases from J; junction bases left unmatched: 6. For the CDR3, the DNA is TGTGCCAGCAGTTCCCCGGGACAGGGCGACTATGGCTACACCTTC. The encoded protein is CASSSPGQGDYGYTF.

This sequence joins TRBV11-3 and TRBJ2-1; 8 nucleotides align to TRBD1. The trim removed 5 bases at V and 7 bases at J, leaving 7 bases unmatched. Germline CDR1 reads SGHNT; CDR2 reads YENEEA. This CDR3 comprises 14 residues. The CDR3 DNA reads TGTGCCAGCAGCCCCAGGACAGGGTGGAATGAGCAGTTCTTC. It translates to CASSPRTGWNEQFF.

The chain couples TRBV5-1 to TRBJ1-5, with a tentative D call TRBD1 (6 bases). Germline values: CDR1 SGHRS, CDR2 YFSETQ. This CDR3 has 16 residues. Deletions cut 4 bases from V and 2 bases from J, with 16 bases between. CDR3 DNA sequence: TGCGCCAGCAGCGCGGAGGGGGGGGGTGGCAATCAGCCCCAGCATTTT. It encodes CASSAEGGGGNQPQHF.

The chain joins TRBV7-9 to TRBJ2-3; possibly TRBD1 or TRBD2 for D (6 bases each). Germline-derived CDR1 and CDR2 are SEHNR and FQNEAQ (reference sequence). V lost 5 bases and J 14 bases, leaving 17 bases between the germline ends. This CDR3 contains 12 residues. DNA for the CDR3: TGTGCCAGCAGCCCGGGGCGGGACATGAGGTATTTT. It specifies CASSPGRDMRYF. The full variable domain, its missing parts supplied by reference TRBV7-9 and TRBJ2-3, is DTGVSQNPRHKITKRGQNVTFRCDPISEHNRLYWYRQTLGQGPEFLTYFQNEAQLEKSRLLSDRFSAERPKGSFSTLEIQRTEQGDSAMYLCASSPGRDMRYFGPGTRLTVL.

As DNA, the CDR3 is TGCAGCGTTGAAGATCCGGTTCTCGAAGCTTTCTTT. It translates to CSVEDPVLEAFF. The rearrangement uses TRBV29-1 and TRBJ1-1; D gene ambiguous. Trimming removed 0 bases from V and 8 bases from J, with 10 bases in between. The CDR3 contains 12 residues. CDR1 and CDR2 from the germline V gene are SQVTM and ANQGSEA.

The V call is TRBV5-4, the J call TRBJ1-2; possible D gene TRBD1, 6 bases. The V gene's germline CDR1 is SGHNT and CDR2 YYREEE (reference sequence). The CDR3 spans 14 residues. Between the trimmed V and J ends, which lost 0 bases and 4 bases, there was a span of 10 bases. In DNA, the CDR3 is TGTGCCAGCAGCTTGGGACAGGACACCTATGGCTACACCTTC. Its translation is CASSLGQDTYGYTF.

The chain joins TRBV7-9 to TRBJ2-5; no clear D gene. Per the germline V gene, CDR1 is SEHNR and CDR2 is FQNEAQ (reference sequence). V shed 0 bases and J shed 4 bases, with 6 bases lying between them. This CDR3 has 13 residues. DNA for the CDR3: TGTGCCAGCAGCTTAGCGTTTACAGAGACCCAGTACTTC. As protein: CASSLAFTETQYF. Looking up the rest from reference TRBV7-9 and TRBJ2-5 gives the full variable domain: DTGVSQNPRHKITKRGQNVTFRCDPISEHNRLYWYRQTLGQGPEFLTYFQNEAQLEKSRLLSDRFSAERPKGSFSTLEIQRTEQGDSAMYLCASSLAFTETQYFGPGTRLLVL.